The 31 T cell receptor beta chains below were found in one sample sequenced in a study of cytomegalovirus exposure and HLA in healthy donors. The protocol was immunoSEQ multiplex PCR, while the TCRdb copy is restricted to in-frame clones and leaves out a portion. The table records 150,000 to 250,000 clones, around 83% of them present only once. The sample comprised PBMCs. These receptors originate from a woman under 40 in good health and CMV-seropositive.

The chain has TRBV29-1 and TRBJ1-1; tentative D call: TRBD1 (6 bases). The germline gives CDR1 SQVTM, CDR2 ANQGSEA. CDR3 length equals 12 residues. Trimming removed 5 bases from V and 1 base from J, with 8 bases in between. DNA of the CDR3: TGCAGCGTTCGACAGGAGAACACTGAAGCTTTCTTT. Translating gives CSVRQENTEAFF. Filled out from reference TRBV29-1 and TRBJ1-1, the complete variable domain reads SAVISQKPSRDICQRGTSLTIQCQVDSQVTMMFWYRQQPGQSLTLIATANQGSEATYESGFVIDKFPISRPNLTFSTLTVSNMSPEDSSIYLCSVRQENTEAFFGQGTRLTVV.

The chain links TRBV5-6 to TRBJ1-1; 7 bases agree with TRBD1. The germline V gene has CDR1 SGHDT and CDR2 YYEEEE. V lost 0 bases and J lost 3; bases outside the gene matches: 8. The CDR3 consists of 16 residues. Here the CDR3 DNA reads TGTGCCAGCAGCTTGGGACAGGGCCACGTGTACACTGAAGCTTTCTTT. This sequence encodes CASSLGQGHVYTEAFF. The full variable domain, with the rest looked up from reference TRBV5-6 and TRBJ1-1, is DAGVTQSPTHLIKTRGQQVTLRCSPKSGHDTVSWYQQALGQGPQFIFQYYEEEERQRGNFPDRFSGHQFPNYSSELNVNALLLGDSALYLCASSLGQGHVYTEAFFGQGTRLTVV.

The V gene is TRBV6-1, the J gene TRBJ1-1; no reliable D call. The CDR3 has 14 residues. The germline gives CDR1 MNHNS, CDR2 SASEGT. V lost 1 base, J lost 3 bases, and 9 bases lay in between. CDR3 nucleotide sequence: TGTGCCAGCAGTGAAGGAGGTTTCTACACTGAAGCTTTCTTT. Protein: CASSEGGFYTEAFF.

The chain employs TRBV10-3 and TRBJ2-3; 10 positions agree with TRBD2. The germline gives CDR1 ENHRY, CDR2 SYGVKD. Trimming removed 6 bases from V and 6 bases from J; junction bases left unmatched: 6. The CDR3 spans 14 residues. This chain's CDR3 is CAISLAGASDTQYF. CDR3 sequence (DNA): TGTGCCATCAGCCTAGCGGGAGCGTCCGATACGCAGTATTTT.

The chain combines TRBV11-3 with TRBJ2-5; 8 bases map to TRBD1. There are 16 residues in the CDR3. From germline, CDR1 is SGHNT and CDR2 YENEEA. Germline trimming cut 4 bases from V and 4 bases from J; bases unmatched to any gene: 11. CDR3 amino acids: CASSSPTGGGRETQYF. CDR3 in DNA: TGTGCCAGCAGCTCCCCCACAGGGGGAGGCCGAGAGACCCAGTACTTC.

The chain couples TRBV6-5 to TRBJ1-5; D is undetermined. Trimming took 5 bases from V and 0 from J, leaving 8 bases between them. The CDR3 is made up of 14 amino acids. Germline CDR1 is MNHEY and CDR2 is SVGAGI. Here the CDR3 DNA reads TGTGCCAGCAGTGAGTCCCTTAGCAATCAGCCCCAGCATTTT. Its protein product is CASSESLSNQPQHF.

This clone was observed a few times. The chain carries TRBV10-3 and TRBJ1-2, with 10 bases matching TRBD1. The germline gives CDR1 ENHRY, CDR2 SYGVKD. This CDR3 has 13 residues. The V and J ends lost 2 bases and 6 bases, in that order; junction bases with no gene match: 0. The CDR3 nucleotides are TGTGCCATCAGTGAGGGGACAGGGGATGGCTACACCTTC. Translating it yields CAISEGTGDGYTF.

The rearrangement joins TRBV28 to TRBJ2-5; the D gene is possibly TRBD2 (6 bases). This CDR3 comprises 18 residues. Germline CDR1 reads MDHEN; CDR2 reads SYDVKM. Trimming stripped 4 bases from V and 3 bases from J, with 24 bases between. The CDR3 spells CASSSPNRRRGREETQYF. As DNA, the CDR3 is TGTGCCAGCAGTTCTCCCAACAGGCGGAGGGGAAGGGAAGAGACCCAGTACTTC.

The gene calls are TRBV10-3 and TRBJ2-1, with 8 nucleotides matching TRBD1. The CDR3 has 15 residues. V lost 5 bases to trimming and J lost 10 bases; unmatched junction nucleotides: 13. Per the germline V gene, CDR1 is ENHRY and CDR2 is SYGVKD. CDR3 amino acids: CAISIDRGPGREQFF. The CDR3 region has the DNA TGTGCCATCAGTATCGACAGGGGTCCCGGGCGGGAGCAGTTCTTC.

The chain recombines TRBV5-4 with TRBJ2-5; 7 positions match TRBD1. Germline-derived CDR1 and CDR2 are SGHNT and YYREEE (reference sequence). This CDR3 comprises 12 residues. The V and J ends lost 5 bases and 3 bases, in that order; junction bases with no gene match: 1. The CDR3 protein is CASRGTEETQYF. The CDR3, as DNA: TGTGCCAGCAGAGGGACAGAAGAGACCCAGTACTTC.

CDR3 nucleotide sequence: TGTGCCAGCAGCGTCTCAACAGGGGCCTACGAGCAGTACTTC. This translates into CASSVSTGAYEQYF. The chain employs TRBV7-3 and TRBJ2-7, with 7 nucleotides matching TRBD1. The trim removed 5 bases at V and 2 bases at J, leaving 6 bases unmatched. Germline V lookup: CDR1 SGHTA, CDR2 FQGTGA. The CDR3 covers 14 residues.

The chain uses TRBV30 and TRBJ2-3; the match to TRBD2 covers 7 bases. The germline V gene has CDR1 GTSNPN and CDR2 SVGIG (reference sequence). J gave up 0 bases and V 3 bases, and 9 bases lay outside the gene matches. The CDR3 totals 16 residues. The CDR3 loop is CAWRGYDGGSTDTQYF. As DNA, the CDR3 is TGTGCCTGGAGAGGATATGACGGGGGGAGCACAGATACGCAGTATTTT.

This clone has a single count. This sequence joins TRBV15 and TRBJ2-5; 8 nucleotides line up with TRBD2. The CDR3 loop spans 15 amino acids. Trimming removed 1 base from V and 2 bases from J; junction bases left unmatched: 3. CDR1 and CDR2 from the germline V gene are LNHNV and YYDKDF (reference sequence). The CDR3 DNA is TGTGCCACCAGCAGAGCGGGAGGGGGGCAAGAGACCCAGTACTTC. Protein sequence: CATSRAGGGQETQYF.

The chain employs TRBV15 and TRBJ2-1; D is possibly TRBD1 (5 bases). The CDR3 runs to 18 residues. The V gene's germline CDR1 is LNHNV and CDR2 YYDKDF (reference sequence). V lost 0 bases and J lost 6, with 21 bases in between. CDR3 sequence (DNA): TGTGCCACCAGCAGAGAGCCTGGAGTGGCAGGGTATAGCAATGAGCAGTTCTTC. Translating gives CATSREPGVAGYSNEQFF.

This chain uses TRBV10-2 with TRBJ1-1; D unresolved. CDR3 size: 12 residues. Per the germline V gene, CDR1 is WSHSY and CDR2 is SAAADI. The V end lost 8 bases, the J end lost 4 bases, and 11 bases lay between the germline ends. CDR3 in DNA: TGCGCCAGCTCGTTGCGTGGCACTGAAGCTTTCTTT. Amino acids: CASSLRGTEAFF.

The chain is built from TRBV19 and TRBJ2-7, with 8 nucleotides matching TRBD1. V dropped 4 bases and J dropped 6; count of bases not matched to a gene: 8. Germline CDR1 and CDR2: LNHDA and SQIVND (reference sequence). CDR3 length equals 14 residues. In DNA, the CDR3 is TGTGCCAGTAGTACAAGACAGGGGCCCCTCGAGCAGTACTTC. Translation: CASSTRQGPLEQYF.

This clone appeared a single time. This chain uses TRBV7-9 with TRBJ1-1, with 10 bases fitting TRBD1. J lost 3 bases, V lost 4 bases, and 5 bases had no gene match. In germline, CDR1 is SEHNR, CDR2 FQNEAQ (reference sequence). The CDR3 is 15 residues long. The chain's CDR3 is CASSSRQGADTEAFF. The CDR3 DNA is TGTGCCAGCAGCTCCCGACAGGGGGCGGACACTGAAGCTTTCTTT.

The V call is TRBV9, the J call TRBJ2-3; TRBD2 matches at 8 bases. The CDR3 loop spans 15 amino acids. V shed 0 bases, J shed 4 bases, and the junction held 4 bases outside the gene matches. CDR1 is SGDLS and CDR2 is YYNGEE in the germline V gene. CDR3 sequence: CASSVATGGADTQYF. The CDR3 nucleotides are TGTGCCAGCAGCGTAGCTACGGGGGGGGCAGATACGCAGTATTTT.

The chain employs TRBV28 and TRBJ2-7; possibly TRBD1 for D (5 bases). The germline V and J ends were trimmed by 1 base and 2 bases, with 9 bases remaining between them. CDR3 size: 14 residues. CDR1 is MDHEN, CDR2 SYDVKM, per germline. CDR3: CASSLYQGTYEQYF. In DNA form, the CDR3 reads TGTGCCAGCAGTTTATATCAGGGCACCTACGAGCAGTACTTC. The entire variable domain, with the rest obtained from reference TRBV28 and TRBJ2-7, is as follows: DVKVTQSSRYLVKRTGEKVFLECVQDMDHENMFWYRQDPGLGLRLIYFSYDVKMKEKGDIPEGYSVSREKKERFSLILESASTNQTSMYLCASSLYQGTYEQYFGPGTRLTVT.

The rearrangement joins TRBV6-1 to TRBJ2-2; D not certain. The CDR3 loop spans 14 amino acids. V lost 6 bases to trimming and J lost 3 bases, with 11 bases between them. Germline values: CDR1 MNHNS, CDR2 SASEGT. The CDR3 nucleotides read TGTGCCAGCAGGGTGGAGCTCTACACCGGGGAGCTGTTTTTT. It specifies CASRVELYTGELFF.

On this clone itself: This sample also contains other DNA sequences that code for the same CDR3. The CDR3 spells CAISGGQGNYEQYF. In nucleotides, the CDR3 is TGTGCCATCAGTGGGGGACAGGGCAACTACGAGCAGTACTTC. The chain combines TRBV10-3 with TRBJ2-7; 9 nucleotides agree with TRBD1. Germline CDR1 reads ENHRY; CDR2 reads SYGVKD. Germline trimming cut 4 bases from V and 3 bases from J; bases unmatched to any gene: 4. The CDR3 is made up of 14 amino acids.

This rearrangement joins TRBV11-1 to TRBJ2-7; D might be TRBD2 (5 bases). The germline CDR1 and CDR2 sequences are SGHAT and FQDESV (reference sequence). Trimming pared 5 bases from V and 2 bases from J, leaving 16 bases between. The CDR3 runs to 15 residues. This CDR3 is CASSPDAGRAYEQYF. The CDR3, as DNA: TGTGCCAGCAGCCCCGATGCGGGTAGAGCCTACGAGCAGTACTTC. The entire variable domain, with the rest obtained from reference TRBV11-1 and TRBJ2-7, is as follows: EAEVAQSPRYKITEKSQAVAFWCDPISGHATLYWYRQILGQGPELLVQFQDESVVDDSQLPKDRFSAERLKGVDSTLKIQPAELGDSAMYLCASSPDAGRAYEQYFGPGTRLTVT.

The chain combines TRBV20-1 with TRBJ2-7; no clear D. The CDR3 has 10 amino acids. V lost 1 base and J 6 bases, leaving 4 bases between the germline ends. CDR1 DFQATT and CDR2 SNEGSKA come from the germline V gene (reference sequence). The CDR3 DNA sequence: TGCAGTGCTAGAGTAATCGAGCAGTACTTC. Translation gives CSARVIEQYF.

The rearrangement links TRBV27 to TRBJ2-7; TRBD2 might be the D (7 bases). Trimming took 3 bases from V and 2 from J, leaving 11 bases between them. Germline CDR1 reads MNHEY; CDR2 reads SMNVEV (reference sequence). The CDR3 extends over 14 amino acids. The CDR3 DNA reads TGTGCCAGCAGTTTGAGGGGGGGCACCTACGAGCAGTACTTC. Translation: CASSLRGGTYEQYF.

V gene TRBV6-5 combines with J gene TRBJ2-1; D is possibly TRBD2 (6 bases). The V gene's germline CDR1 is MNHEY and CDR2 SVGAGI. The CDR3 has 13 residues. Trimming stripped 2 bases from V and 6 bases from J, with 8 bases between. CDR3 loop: CASSYIGGNEQFF. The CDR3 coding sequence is TGTGCCAGCAGTTACATCGGGGGCAATGAGCAGTTCTTC.

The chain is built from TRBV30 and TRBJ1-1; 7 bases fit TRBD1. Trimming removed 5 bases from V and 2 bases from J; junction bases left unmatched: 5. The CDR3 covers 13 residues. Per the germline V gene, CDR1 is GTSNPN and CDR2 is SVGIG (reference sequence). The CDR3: CAWGDRANTEAFF. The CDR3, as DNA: TGTGCCTGGGGGGACAGAGCCAACACTGAAGCTTTCTTT.

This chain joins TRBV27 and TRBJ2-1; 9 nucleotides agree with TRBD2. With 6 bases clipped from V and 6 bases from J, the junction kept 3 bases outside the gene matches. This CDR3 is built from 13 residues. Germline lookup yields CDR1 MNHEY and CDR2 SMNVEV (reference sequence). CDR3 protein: CASRTSGSNEQFF. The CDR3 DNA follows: TGTGCCAGCAGGACTAGCGGTTCCAATGAGCAGTTCTTC.

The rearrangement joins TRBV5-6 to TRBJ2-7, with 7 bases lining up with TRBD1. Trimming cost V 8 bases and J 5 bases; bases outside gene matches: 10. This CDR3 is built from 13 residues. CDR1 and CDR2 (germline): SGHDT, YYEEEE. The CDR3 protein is CASARDSAHEQYF. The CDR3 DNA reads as TGTGCCAGTGCTCGGGACAGTGCCCACGAGCAGTACTTC. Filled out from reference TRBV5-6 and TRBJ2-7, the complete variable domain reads DAGVTQSPTHLIKTRGQQVTLRCSPKSGHDTVSWYQQALGQGPQFIFQYYEEEERQRGNFPDRFSGHQFPNYSSELNVNALLLGDSALYLCASARDSAHEQYFGPGTRLTVT.

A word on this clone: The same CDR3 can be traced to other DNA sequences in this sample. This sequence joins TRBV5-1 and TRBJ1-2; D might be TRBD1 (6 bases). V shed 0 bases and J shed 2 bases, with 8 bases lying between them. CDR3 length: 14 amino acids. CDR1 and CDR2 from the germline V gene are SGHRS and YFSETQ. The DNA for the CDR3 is TGCGCCAGCAGCTTGGTACAGGGAAACTATGGCTACACCTTC. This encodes CASSLVQGNYGYTF.

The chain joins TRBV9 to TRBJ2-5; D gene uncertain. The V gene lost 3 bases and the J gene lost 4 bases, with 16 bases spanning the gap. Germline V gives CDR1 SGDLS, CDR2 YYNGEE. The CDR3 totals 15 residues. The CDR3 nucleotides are TGTGCCAGCAGCGCACTCCAACCACCCGGAGAGACCCAGTACTTC. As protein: CASSALQPPGETQYF.

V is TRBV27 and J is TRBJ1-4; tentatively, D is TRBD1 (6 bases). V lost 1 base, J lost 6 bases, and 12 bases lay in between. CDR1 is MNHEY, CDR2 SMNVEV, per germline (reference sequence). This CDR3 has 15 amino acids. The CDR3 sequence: CASSLFRGGHEKLFF. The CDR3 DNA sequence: TGTGCCAGCAGTTTATTCAGGGGCGGGCATGAAAAACTGTTTTTT.